This TCR beta chain was sequenced in a study of T cells after yellow fever vaccination. Points from the study as a whole: Most primary-vaccination clones reappeared after the booster (approximately 95% CD4, approximately 88% CD8).

In its sample, this clonotype was seen many times. Its antigen is not known. From the 5' RACE reads, TCRdb called clonotypes with MiXCR, one entry per CDR3 protein. Of under 350,000 distinct CDR3 sequences listed, over 4% were seen once; the top ten hold under 30%. The junction had 6 bases not matched to a gene; V was cut back by 5 bases and J by 1 base. CDR1 is SEHNR and CDR2 is FQNEAQ in the germline V gene (reference sequence). This CDR3 comprises 15 residues. The source was PBMCs, collected 5 days after the yellow fever booster vaccination. The sequence was collected from a man aged 18 to 29 who received the YFV17D yellow fever vaccine. The chain uses TRBV7-9 and TRBJ1-1; 8 bases are a match to TRBD1. For the CDR3, the DNA is TGTGCCAGCAGCCTAGGACAGGGAACGAACACTGAAGCTTTCTTT. Translated: CASSLGQGTNTEAFF.